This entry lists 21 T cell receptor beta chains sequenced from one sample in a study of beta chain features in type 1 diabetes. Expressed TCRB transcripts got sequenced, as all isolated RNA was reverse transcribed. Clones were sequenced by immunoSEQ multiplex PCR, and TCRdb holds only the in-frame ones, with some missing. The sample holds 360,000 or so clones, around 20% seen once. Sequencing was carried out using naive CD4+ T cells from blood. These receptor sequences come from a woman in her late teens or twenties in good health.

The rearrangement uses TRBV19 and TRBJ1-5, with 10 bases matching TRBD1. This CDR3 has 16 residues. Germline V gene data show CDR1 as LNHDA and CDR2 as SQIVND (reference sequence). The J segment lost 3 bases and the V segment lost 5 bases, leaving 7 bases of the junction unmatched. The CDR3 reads CASSPGTGEFNQPQHF. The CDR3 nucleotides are TGTGCCAGTAGTCCGGGGACAGGGGAGTTCAATCAGCCCCAGCATTTT.

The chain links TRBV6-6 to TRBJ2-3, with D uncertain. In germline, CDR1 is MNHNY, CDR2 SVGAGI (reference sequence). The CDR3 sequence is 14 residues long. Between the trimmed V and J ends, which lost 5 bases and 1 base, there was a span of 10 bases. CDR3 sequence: CASSEPEGTDTQYF. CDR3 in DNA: TGTGCCAGCAGTGAGCCTGAGGGCACAGATACGCAGTATTTT.

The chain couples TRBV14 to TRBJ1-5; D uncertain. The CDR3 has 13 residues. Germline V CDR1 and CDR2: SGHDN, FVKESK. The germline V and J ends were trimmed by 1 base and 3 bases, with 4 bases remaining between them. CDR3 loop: CASSQALNQPQHF. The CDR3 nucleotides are TGTGCCAGCAGCCAAGCTCTCAATCAGCCCCAGCATTTT.

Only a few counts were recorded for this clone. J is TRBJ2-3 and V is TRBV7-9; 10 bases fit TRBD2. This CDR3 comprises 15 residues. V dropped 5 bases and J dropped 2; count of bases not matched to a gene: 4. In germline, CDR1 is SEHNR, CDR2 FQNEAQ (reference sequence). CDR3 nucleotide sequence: TGTGCCAGCAGCGAACTAGCGGGGCCCACAGATACGCAGTATTTT. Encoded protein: CASSELAGPTDTQYF. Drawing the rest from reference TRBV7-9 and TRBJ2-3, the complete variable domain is DTGVSQNPRHKITKRGQNVTFRCDPISEHNRLYWYRQTLGQGPEFLTYFQNEAQLEKSRLLSDRFSAERPKGSFSTLEIQRTEQGDSAMYLCASSELAGPTDTQYFGPGTRLTVL.

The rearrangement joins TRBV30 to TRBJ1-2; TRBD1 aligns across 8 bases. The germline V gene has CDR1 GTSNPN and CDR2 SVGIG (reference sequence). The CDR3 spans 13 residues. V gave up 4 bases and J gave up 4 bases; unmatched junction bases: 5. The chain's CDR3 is CAWKTGDFYGYTF. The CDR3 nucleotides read TGTGCCTGGAAGACAGGGGATTTCTATGGCTACACCTTC.

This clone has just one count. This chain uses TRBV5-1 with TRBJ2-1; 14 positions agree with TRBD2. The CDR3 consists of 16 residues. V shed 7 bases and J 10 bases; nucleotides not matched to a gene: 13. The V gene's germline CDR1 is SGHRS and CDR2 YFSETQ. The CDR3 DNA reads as TGCGCCAGCTCTCCTCCCGGGACTAGCGGGAGTAAGGAGCAGTTCTTC. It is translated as CASSPPGTSGSKEQFF.

CDR3 amino acids: CAISDPGTGSYNSPLHF. The CDR3 nucleotides are TGTGCCATCAGTGACCCCGGGACAGGGTCCTATAATTCACCCCTCCACTTT. J is TRBJ1-6 and V is TRBV10-3; 9 bases line up with TRBD1. V lost 3 bases and J lost 1; bases outside the gene matches: 4. The V gene's germline CDR1 is ENHRY and CDR2 SYGVKD. This CDR3 contains 17 residues.

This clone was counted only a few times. The CDR3 loop reads CSVEGPSPGRTQYF. In DNA, the CDR3 is TGCAGCGTTGAAGGACCTAGCCCCGGTAGGACCCAGTACTTC. The rearrangement links TRBV29-1 to TRBJ2-5; D is possibly TRBD2 (5 bases). Germline V CDR1 and CDR2: SQVTM, ANQGSEA. The V gene lost 1 base and the J gene lost 7 bases, with 16 bases spanning the gap. The CDR3 covers 14 residues.

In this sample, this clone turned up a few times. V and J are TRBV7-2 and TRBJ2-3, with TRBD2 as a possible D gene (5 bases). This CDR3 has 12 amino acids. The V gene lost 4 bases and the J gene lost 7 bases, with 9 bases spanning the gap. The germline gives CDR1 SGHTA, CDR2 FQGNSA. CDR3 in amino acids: CASSSGLYTQYF. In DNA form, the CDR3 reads TGTGCCAGCAGCTCCGGACTTTATACGCAGTATTTT.

The chain's CDR3 is CASSLGGTGAYNEQFF. As DNA, the CDR3 is TGTGCCAGCAGCTTGGGGGGGACAGGGGCCTACAATGAGCAGTTCTTC. The chain couples TRBV5-4 to TRBJ2-1; 10 bases match TRBD1. V was pared by 0 bases and J by 2 bases, with 2 bases of the junction left unmatched. This CDR3 is 16 amino acids long. Germline CDR1 is SGHNT and CDR2 is YYREEE (reference sequence).

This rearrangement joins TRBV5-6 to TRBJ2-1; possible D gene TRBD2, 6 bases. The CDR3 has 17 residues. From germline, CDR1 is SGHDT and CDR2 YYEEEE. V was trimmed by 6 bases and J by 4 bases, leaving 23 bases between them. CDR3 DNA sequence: TGTGCCAGCACATCCTCTAGCGTCGGAGAGCGGTACAATGAGCAGTTCTTC. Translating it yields CASTSSSVGERYNEQFF.

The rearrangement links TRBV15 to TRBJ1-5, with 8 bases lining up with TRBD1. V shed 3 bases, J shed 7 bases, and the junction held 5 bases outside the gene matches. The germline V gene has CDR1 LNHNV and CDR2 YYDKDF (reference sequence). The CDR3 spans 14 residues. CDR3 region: CATSRDRAEQPQHF. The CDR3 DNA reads TGTGCCACCAGCAGGGACAGGGCAGAACAGCCCCAGCATTTT.

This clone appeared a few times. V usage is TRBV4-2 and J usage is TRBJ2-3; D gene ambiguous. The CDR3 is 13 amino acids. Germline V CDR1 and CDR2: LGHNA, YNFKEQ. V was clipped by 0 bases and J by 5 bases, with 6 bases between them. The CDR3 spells CASSQETLDTQYF. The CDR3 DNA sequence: TGTGCCAGCAGCCAAGAGACTTTAGATACGCAGTATTTT.

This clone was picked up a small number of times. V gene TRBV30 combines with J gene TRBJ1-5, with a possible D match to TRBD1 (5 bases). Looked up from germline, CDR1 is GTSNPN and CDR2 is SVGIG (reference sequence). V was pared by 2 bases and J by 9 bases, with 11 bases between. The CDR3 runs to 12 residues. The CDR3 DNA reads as TGTGCCTGGAGTCTACCGGGGGGGCCCCAGCATTTT. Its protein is CAWSLPGGPQHF.

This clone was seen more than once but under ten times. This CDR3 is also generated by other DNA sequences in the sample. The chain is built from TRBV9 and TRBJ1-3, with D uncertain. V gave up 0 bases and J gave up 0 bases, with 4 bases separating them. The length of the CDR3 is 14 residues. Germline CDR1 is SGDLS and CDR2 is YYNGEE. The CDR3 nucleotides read TGTGCCAGCAGCGTAGCCAGCTCTGGAAACACCATATATTTT. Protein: CASSVASSGNTIYF.

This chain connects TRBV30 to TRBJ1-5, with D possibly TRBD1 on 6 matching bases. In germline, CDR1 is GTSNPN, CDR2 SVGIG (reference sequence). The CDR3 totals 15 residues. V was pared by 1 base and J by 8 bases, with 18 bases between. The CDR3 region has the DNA TGTGCCTGGAGTGCCCCCCATACAGGGAGGGAGCCCCAGCATTTT. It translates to CAWSAPHTGREPQHF.

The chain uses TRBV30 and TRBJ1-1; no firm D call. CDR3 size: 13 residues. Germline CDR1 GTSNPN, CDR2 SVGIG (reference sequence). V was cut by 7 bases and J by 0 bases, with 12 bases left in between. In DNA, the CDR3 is TGTGCCTTGACTGGAGGCGTGAACACTGAAGCTTTCTTT. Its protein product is CALTGGVNTEAFF.

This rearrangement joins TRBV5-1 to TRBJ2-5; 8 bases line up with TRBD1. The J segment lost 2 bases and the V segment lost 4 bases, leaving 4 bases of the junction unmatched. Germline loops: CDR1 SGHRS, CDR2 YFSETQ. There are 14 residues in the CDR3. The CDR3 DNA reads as TGCGCCAGCAGCCGGACAGGGAAACAAGAGACCCAGTACTTC. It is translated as CASSRTGKQETQYF.

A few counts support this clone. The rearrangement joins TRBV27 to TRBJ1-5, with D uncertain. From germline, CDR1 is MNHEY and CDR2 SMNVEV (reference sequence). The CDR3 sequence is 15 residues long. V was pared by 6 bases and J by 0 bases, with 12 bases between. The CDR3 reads CASRPTGNSNQPQHF. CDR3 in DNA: TGTGCCAGCAGGCCTACCGGGAATAGCAATCAGCCCCAGCATTTT.

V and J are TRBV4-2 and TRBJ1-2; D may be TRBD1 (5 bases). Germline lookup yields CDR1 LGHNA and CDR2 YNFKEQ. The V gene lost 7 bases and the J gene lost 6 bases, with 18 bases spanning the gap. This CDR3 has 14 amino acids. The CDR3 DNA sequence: TGTGCCAGCACCTCAGGGCTGTGGGGGGATGGCTACACCTTC. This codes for CASTSGLWGDGYTF.

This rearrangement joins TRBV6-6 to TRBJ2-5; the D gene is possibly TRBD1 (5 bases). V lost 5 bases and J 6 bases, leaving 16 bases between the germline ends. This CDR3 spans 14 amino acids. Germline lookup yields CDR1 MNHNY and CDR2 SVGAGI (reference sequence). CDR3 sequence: CASSPLGVQKTQYF. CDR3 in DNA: TGTGCCAGCAGTCCCCTAGGGGTTCAGAAGACCCAGTACTTC.